This T cell receptor beta chain is drawn from a study of human T cells and chemical hapten exposure. Notes on the study in general: TCRs at high frequency, those above 1 in 1000, did not change with DPC sensitization. The formation of large CDR3 similarity clusters by expanded TCRs significantly exceeded that of controls.

This clonotype was observed many times. Its antigen is unidentified. MiXCR, applied by TCRdb to the RACE reads, yields one record per CDR3 protein. The table records under 300,000 distinct CDR3 sequences, approximately 8.6% of them present only once. The CDR3 loop spans 15 amino acids. V was cut by 5 bases and J by 3 bases, with 17 bases left in between. The time point denotes: pre-sensitization, week 0. This sample's treatment: therapeutic diphenylcyclopropenone sensitization with weekly scalp DPC. Drawing of blood took place ahead of applying each patch test. The sequenced sample was whole blood, obtained in connection with sensitization to the hapten diphenylcyclopropenone (DPC). The gene calls are TRBV12-3 or TRBV12-4 and TRBJ2-7; TRBD1 might be the D (7 bases). The origin of this receptor is a woman between 35 and 50 years old with alopecia areata. Some clones in this sample may be carry-over from other donors' samples. CDR3 loop: CASSPGSGQVYEQYF. The CDR3 DNA reads TGTGCCAGCAGTCCCGGGAGTGGACAGGTCTACGAGCAGTACTTC.